This TCR beta chain was recorded in a study of T cell responses to AZD1222 COVID-19 vaccine. In regard to this clone: Its specificity is unknown.

Study-level results: Of spike-specific TCRs, nearly half reportedly target regions left unmutated in variants. After two AZD1222 doses, spike-specific TCR breadth and depth rose versus day 0. All repertoire sampling was performed exclusively after the peak T cell response.

Some clones are missing from TCRdb's copy, which holds only in-frame ones; the method was immunoSEQ multiplex PCR. The table includes 150,000 to 200,000 clones, about 90% detected once. The length of the CDR3 is 13 residues. CDR1 is SQVTM, CDR2 ANQGSEA, per germline. Trimming left V 4 bases short and J 1 base short, with 10 bases between. The TCR was taken from an adult who received the AZD1222 COVID-19 vaccine. The sequencing used peripheral blood, collected 28 days after the second AZD1222 dose. The V gene is TRBV29-1, the J gene TRBJ2-5; maybe TRBD1 (5 bases). The CDR3 coding sequence is TGCAGCGTTGTGGGGCAAGGCCAAGAGACCCAGTACTTC. As protein: CSVVGQGQETQYF.